This T cell receptor (beta chain) was observed in a study of blood T cell repertoires in COVID-19. Turning to the study itself: Specimens from acute and convalescent COVID-19 originated in the United States, Italy and Spain. Sample material is recorded as cDNA or gDNA derived from T cells, B-cell-depleted T cells, or PBMCs.

Trimming at V came to 0 bases and at J to 5 bases, leaving 6 bases not matched to a gene. This CDR3 is 16 amino acids long. In germline, CDR1 is SGHDT, CDR2 YYEEEE. In the authors' workflow: For nucleated cells, counts were estimated from reference gene primer amplification. Using immunoSEQ multiplex PCR, the repertoire was profiled, and TCRdb retains in-frame clones only, with some absent. Clonal size and the V and J genes are those of that table, whereas D and trimming came from the DNA. The sample lists some 130,000 clones; around nine tenths were seen once. Seattle participants joined during active infection and were tracked over time.

The rearrangement uses TRBV5-6 and TRBJ1-2, with TRBD1 identical over 11 bases. The sequence was collected from a man aged 60 to 75 with COVID-19, enrolled during active disease. Sequencing was carried out using peripheral blood. CDR3 residues: CASSLGGQGARYGYTF. Written as DNA, the CDR3 is TGTGCCAGCAGCTTGGGAGGACAGGGGGCTAGGTATGGCTACACCTTC.